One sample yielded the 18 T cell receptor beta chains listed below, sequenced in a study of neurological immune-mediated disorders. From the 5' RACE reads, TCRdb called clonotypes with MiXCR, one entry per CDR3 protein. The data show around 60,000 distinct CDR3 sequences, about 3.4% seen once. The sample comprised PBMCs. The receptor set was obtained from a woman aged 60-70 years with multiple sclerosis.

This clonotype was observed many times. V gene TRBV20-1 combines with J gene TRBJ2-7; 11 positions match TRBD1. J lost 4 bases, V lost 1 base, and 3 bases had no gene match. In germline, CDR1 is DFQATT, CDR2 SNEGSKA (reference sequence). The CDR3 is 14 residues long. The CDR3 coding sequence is TGCAGTGCTAGAGCCGGGACAGGGGGTTACGAGCAGTACTTC. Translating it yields CSARAGTGGYEQYF.

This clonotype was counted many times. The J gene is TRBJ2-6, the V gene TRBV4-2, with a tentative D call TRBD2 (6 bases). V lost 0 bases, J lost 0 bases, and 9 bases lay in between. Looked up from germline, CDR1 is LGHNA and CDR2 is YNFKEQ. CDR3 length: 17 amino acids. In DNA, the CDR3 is TGTGCCAGCAGCCAAGATGGAGGGAACTCTGGGGCCAACGTCCTGACTTTC. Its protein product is CASSQDGGNSGANVLTF.

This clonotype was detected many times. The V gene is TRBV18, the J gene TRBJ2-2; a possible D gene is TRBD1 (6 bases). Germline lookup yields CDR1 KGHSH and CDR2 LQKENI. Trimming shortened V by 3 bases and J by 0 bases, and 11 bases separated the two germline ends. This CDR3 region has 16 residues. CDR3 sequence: CASSPLDRTNTGELFF. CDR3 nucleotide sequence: TGTGCCAGCTCACCTCTCGACAGGACGAACACCGGGGAGCTGTTTTTT. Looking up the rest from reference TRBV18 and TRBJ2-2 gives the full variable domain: NAGVMQNPRHLVRRRGQEARLRCSPMKGHSHVYWYRQLPEEGLKFMVYLQKENIIDESGMPKERFSAEFPKEGPSILRIQQVVRGDSAAYFCASSPLDRTNTGELFFGEGSRLTVL.

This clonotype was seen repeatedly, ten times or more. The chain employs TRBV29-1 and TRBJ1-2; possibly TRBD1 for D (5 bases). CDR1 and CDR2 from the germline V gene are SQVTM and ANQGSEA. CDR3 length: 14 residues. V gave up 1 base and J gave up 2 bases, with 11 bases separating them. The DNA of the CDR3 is TGCAGCGTTGAAGGTCAGACAGACAACTATGGCTACACCTTC. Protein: CSVEGQTDNYGYTF.

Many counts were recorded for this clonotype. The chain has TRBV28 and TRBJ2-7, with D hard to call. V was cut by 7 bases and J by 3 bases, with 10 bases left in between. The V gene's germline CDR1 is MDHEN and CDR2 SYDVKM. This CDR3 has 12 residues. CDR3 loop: CASTKNLYEQYF. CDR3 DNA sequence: TGTGCCAGCACTAAGAATCTCTACGAGCAGTACTTC.

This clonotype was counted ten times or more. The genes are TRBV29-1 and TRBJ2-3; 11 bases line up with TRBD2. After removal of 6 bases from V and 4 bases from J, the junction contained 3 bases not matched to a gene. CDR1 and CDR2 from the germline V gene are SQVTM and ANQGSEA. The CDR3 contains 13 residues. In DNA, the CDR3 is TGCAGCGTGGCGACTAGCGGGGCAGATACGCAGTATTTT. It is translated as CSVATSGADTQYF.

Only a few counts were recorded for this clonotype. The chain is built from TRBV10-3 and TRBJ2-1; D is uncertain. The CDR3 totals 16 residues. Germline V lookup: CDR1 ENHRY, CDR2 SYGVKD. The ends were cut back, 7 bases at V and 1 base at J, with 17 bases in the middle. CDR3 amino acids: CAIMALVTGSYNEQFF. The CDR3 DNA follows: TGTGCCATCATGGCACTCGTCACGGGTTCCTACAATGAGCAGTTCTTC.

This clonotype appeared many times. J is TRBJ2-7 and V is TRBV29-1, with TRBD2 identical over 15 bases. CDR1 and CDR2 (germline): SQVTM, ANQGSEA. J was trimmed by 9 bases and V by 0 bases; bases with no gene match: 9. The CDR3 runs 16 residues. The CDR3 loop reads CSVEDRGTSGRSGQYF. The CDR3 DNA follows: TGCAGCGTTGAAGATCGCGGGACTAGCGGGAGGTCAGGGCAGTACTTC.

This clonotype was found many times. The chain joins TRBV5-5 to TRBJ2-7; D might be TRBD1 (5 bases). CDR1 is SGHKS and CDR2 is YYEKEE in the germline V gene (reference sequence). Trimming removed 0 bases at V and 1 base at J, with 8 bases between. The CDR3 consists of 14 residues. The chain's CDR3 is CASSLDQGSYEQYF. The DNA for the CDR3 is TGTGCCAGCAGCTTGGATCAGGGTTCCTACGAGCAGTACTTC. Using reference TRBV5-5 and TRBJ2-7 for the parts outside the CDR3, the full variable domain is DAGVTQSPTHLIKTRGQQVTLRCSPISGHKSVSWYQQVLGQGPQFIFQYYEKEERGRGNFPDRFSARQFPNYSSELNVNALLLGDSALYLCASSLDQGSYEQYFGPGTRLTVT.

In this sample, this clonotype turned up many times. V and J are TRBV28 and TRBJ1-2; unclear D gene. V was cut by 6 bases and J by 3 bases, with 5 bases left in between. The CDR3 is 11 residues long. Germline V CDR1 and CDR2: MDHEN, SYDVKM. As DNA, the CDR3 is TGTGCCAGCAGGGCAGACTATGGCTACACCTTC. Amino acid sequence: CASRADYGYTF.

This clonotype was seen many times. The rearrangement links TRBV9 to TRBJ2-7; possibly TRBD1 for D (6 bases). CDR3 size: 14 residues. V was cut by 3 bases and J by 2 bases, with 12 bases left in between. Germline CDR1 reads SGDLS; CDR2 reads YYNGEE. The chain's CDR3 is CASSGGGGPYEQYF. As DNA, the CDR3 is TGTGCCAGCAGCGGCGGTGGGGGCCCCTACGAGCAGTACTTC.

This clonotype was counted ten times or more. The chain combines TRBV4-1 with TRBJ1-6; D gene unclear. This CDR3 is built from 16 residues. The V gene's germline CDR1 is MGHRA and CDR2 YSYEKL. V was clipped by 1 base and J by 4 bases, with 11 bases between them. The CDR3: CASSQGVQTYNSPLHF. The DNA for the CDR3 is TGCGCCAGCAGCCAAGGGGTCCAGACATATAATTCACCCCTCCACTTT.

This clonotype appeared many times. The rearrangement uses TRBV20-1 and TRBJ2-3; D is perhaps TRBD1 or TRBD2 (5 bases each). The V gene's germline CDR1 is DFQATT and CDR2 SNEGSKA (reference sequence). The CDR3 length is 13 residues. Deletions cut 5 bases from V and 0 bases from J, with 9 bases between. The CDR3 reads CSASRDSTDTQYF. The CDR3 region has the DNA TGCAGTGCTTCCCGGGACAGCACAGATACGCAGTATTTT.

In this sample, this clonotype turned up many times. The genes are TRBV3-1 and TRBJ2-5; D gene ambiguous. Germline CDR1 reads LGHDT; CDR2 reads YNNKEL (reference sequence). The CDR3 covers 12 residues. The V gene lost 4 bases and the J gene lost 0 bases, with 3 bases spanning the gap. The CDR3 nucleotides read TGTGCCAGCAGCCGGAACCAAGAGACCCAGTACTTC. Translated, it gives CASSRNQETQYF.

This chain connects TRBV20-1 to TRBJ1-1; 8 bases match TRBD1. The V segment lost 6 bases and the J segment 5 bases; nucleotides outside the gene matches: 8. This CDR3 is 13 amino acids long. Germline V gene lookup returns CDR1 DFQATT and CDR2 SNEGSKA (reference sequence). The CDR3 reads CSAPDRDRTEAFF. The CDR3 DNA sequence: TGCAGTGCCCCGGACAGGGACAGGACTGAAGCTTTCTTT.

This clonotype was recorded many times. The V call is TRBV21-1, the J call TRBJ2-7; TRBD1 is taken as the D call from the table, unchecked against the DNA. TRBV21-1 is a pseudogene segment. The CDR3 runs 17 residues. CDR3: CASSKVLGDNPFYEQYF. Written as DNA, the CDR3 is TGTGCCAGCAGCAAAGTGCTCGGGGACAACCCTTTCTACGAGCAGTACTTC.

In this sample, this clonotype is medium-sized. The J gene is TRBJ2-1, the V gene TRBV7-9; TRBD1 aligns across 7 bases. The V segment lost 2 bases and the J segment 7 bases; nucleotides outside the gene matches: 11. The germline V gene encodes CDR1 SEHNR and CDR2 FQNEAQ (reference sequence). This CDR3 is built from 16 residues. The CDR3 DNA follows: TGTGCCAGCAGCTTACTCGAGACAGGGTCTTCGAATGAGCAGTTCTTC. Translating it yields CASSLLETGSSNEQFF.

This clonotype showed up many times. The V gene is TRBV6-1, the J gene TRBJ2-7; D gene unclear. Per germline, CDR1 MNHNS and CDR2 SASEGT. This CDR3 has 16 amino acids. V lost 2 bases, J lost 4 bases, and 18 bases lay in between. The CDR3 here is CASSEPANPPSYEQYF. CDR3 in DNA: TGTGCCAGCAGTGAACCGGCGAATCCCCCTTCTTACGAGCAGTACTTC.